A single sample gave rise to the 15 T cell receptor beta chains below, sequenced in a study of T cell responses to AZD1222 COVID-19 vaccine. Assay used: immunoSEQ multiplex PCR; TCRdb lists only in-frame clones, some missing. The sample lists about 78,000 clones; over 75% were seen once. The source material was peripheral blood, sampled on day 0 of MenACWY control vaccination. Source of these receptors: an adult in good health.

V usage is TRBV3-1 (or the pseudogene TRBV3-2) and J usage is TRBJ1-5; D is unclear. CDR1 is LGHDT and CDR2 is YNNKEL in the germline V gene (reference sequence). Trimming shortened V by 1 base and J by 5 bases, and 9 bases separated the two germline ends. The CDR3 has 14 amino acids. This CDR3 reads CASSQGQIHQPQHF. The CDR3 DNA follows: TGTGCCAGCAGCCAAGGCCAAATACATCAGCCCCAGCATTTT.

The J gene is TRBJ1-5, the V gene TRBV12-3 or TRBV12-4; unclear D gene. Trimming left V 6 bases short and J 9 bases short, with 15 bases between. The CDR3 totals 13 residues. CDR3: CASSARTLGPQHF. The CDR3, as DNA: TGTGCCAGCAGCGCTCGGACGCTAGGGCCCCAGCATTTT.

This sequence joins TRBV5-6 and TRBJ1-2; 10 bases map to TRBD1. The V segment lost 4 bases and the J segment 7 bases; nucleotides outside the gene matches: 10. There are 15 residues in the CDR3. CDR1 is SGHDT, CDR2 YYEEEE, per germline. The CDR3 region is CASSPQGQGMSGYTF. The DNA for the CDR3 is TGTGCCAGCAGCCCACAGGGACAGGGGATGAGTGGCTACACCTTC.

The chain links TRBV5-1 to TRBJ2-2, with TRBD2 identical over 11 bases. This CDR3 spans 16 amino acids. Germline-derived CDR1 and CDR2 are SGHRS and YFSETQ. The ends lost 3 bases at V and 3 bases at J; junction bases unmatched: 4. In DNA, the CDR3 is TGCGCCAGCAGCTCCATAGCGGGGGGGCACACCGGGGAGCTGTTTTTT. This encodes CASSSIAGGHTGELFF.

This chain connects TRBV7-2 to TRBJ2-2; 8 bases map to TRBD2. CDR3 length: 13 amino acids. V shed 11 bases, J shed 7 bases, and the junction held 9 bases outside the gene matches. Germline-derived CDR1 and CDR2 are SGHTA and FQGNSA. This chain's CDR3 is CASGRGALGELFF. The CDR3 DNA sequence: TGTGCCTCAGGGCGGGGGGCCCTCGGGGAGCTGTTTTTT.

This clone appeared a single time. This chain connects TRBV3-1 (or the pseudogene TRBV3-2) to TRBJ1-2, with D unresolved. With 4 bases removed from V and 0 bases from J, the gap between germline ends came to 12 bases. Germline loops: CDR1 LGHDT, CDR2 YNNKEL (reference sequence). This CDR3 spans 15 amino acids. The CDR3 sequence: CASSLNPGANYGYTF. For the CDR3, the DNA is TGTGCCAGCAGCCTTAATCCGGGCGCTAACTATGGCTACACCTTC.

The chain uses TRBV5-6 and TRBJ1-2; D ambiguous. CDR1 is SGHDT and CDR2 is YYEEEE in the germline V gene. Trimming left V 4 bases short and J 6 bases short, with 13 bases between. The CDR3 loop spans 13 amino acids. The CDR3 DNA reads TGTGCCAGCAGCCCTCTACGAAGCGATGGCTACACCTTC. It codes for CASSPLRSDGYTF.

The J gene is TRBJ1-2, the V gene TRBV6-2 or TRBV6-3, with 7 nucleotides matching TRBD1. This CDR3 contains 11 residues. With 5 bases clipped from V and 13 bases from J, the junction kept 7 bases outside the gene matches. Germline values: CDR1 MNHEY, CDR2 SVGEGT. Written as DNA, the CDR3 is TGTGCCAGCAGTCGGGAGACAGGGCGCACCTTC. This sequence encodes CASSRETGRTF.

The V gene is TRBV29-1, the J gene TRBJ2-5, with D possibly being TRBD1 (6 bases). Germline-derived CDR1 and CDR2 are SQVTM and ANQGSEA. V was pared by 7 bases and J by 2 bases, with 20 bases between. This CDR3 has 15 residues. CDR3 DNA sequence: TGCAGCGCCGTCCAGTTGACAGGTTATCAAGAGACCCAGTACTTC. Translation: CSAVQLTGYQETQYF.

The rearrangement uses TRBV19 and TRBJ1-3, with 8 bases lining up with TRBD1. V lost 5 bases to trimming and J lost 0 bases; unmatched junction nucleotides: 6. Germline V gives CDR1 LNHDA, CDR2 SQIVND (reference sequence). The CDR3 extends over 16 amino acids. Here the CDR3 reads CASSPRQGLSGNTIYF. In nucleotides, the CDR3 is TGTGCCAGTAGTCCGAGACAGGGGCTCTCTGGAAACACCATATATTTT.

J is TRBJ2-2 and V is TRBV19; the D gene is possibly TRBD2 (6 bases). Germline CDR1 LNHDA, CDR2 SQIVND (reference sequence). Trimming pared 7 bases from V and 7 bases from J, leaving 22 bases between. The CDR3 covers 16 residues. This CDR3 is CASTRGGSVVIGELFF. The CDR3, as DNA: TGTGCCAGTACCCGTGGGGGGAGTGTCGTAATCGGGGAGCTGTTTTTT.

This clone is labeled medium-sized (0.01 to 0.1%). The chain has TRBV6-2 or TRBV6-3 and TRBJ1-5; D is uncertain. With 2 bases removed from V and 0 bases from J, the gap between germline ends came to 11 bases. Germline lookup yields CDR1 MNHEY and CDR2 SVGEGT. The CDR3 has 16 residues. CDR3 in amino acids: CASSYEVGLSNQPQHF. CDR3 in DNA: TGTGCCAGCAGTTACGAGGTGGGCCTTAGCAATCAGCCCCAGCATTTT.

The V call is TRBV7-4, the J call TRBJ2-1; weak D call: TRBD2 (5 bases). There are 17 residues in the CDR3. Germline V gene sequence: CDR1 SGHVT, CDR2 SQSDAQ. V gave up 6 bases and J gave up 7 bases, with 25 bases separating them. In nucleotides, the CDR3 is TGTGCCAGCAGTCCCGACACGCTCATCAGAGGGAAAAATGAGCAGTTCTTC. This sequence encodes CASSPDTLIRGKNEQFF.

This chain joins TRBV5-1 and TRBJ2-1, with 9 bases aligning to TRBD2. Looked up from germline, CDR1 is SGHRS and CDR2 is YFSETQ. With 2 bases clipped from V and 7 bases from J, the junction kept 7 bases outside the gene matches. This CDR3 is built from 15 residues. CDR3 nucleotides: TGCGCCAGCAGCTTTAGGTCTAGCGGGACGAATGAGCAGTTCTTC. Translated: CASSFRSSGTNEQFF.

V gene TRBV3-1 (or the pseudogene TRBV3-2) combines with J gene TRBJ1-3, with D possibly being TRBD1 (6 bases). This CDR3 has 17 amino acids. Trimming took off 4 bases at V and 7 bases at J, with 23 bases between the two ends. The germline V gene encodes CDR1 LGHDT and CDR2 YNNKEL (reference sequence). The CDR3 spells CASSLSSGNRDGNTIYF. The DNA of the CDR3 is TGTGCCAGCAGCCTCTCATCGGGGAACAGGGACGGGAACACCATATATTTT.